Listed below are T cell receptor beta chains from one sample, sequenced in a study of blood T cell repertoires in COVID-19. The table came from immunoSEQ multiplex PCR; TCRdb's copy has only in-frame clones and leaves some out. The sample holds 150,000 to 200,000 clones, about four fifths seen once. Sequencing was carried out using peripheral blood. The source of these receptors is a man between 65 and 85 years old with active or convalescent COVID-19. Each CDR3 is given with its conserved first and last residue. A D gene is named only where the DNA matches it firmly. Rows may omit the clone size; those that give it use once, few, many or a size class.

V gene	clone size	D gene	J gene	CDR3 DNA	CDR3 protein
TRBV3-1/TRBV3-2	.	.	TRBJ1-4	TGTGCCAGCAGCCAAGAAACAGGGTTTAATGAAAAACTGTTTTTT	CASSQETGFNEKLFF
TRBV7-9	few	TRBD2	TRBJ2-3	TGTGCCAGCAGCTTCGGAAGCGGGAGGGCCGCAGATACGCAGTATTTT	CASSFGSGRAADTQYF
TRBV20-1	.	.	TRBJ1-5	TGCAGTGCTAGTAGGGACTCCCATCAGCCCCAGCATTTT	CSASRDSHQPQHF
TRBV7-8	once	.	TRBJ2-1	TGTGCCAGCAGCCAAAGACTAGATGGGTACAATGAGCAGTTCTTC	CASSQRLDGYNEQFF
TRBV6-5	.	TRBD1	TRBJ1-2	TGTGCCAGCAGACCCGGGACAGGGGACGGCTATGGCTACACCTTC	CASRPGTGDGYGYTF
TRBV28	.	.	TRBJ1-2	TGTGCCAGCGAAAGTAGCCCACGAGGCTACACCTTC	CASESSPRGYTF
TRBV6-5	once	.	TRBJ2-4	TGTGCCAGCAGCCACAATGACATTCAGTACTTC	CASSHNDIQYF
TRBV7-3	once	TRBD1	TRBJ2-1	TGTGCCAGCAGTAGGGACAGGGGTCGGAATGAGCAGTTCTTC	CASSRDRGRNEQFF
TRBV30	.	.	TRBJ2-7	TGTGCCTGGAGTAATAGCGCTATCAACGAGCAGTACTTC	CAWSNSAINEQYF
TRBV10-3	.	TRBD2	TRBJ2-5	TGTGCCATCAGTGAGGCTCTTTTTTCGGGGGGGCAAGAGACCCAGTACTTC	CAISEALFSGGQETQYF
TRBV28	.	TRBD1	TRBJ1-6	TGTGCCAGCAGTTCGCCAGGGGGCTGGACACCCCTCCACTTT	CASSSPGGWTPLHF
TRBV6-5	.	TRBD1	TRBJ1-2	TGTGCCAGCACTAAGGGACAGGGATCACATGGCTACACCTTC	CASTKGQGSHGYTF
TRBV6-5	few	.	TRBJ1-5	TGTGCCAGCAGTTACACTCACGCCTCGCAGCCCCAGCATTTT	CASSYTHASQPQHF
TRBV5-5	.	.	TRBJ2-3	TGTGCCAGCATCGTATCCACAGATACGCAGTATTTT	CASIVSTDTQYF
TRBV18	.	.	TRBJ2-5	TGTGCCAGCTCACCACGCGAGATTAAAGAGACCCAGTACTTC	CASSPREIKETQYF
TRBV7-9	.	.	TRBJ2-3	TGTGCCAGCAGCACGTCCGACAGGACAGATACGCAGTATTTT	CASSTSDRTDTQYF
TRBV12-3/TRBV12-4	.	TRBD1	TRBJ1-1	TGTGCCAGCGGCCGGGACAGGGAGACTGAAGCTTTCTTT	CASGRDRETEAFF
TRBV29-1	.	.	TRBJ2-5	TGCAGCGTTGCATTGTACAGTTCGGAGACCCAGTACTTC	CSVALYSSETQYF
TRBV24-1	.	.	TRBJ1-3	TGTGCCGTCAGGGGAAGTGGAAACACCATATATTTT	CAVRGSGNTIYF
TRBV11-2	.	.	TRBJ1-1	TGTGCCAGCAGCTTACACGACATAGTGAACACTGAAGCTTTCTTT	CASSLHDIVNTEAFF
TRBV6-6	.	TRBD1	TRBJ1-5	TGTGCCAGCAGGCCGGGACAGGCGGTCCAGCCCCAGCATTTT	CASRPGQAVQPQHF
TRBV3-1/TRBV3-2	.	TRBD1	TRBJ1-4	TGTGCCAGCAGCCTTACAGGGGAACTAAATGAAAAACTGTTTTTT	CASSLTGELNEKLFF
TRBV13	.	TRBD1	TRBJ2-1	TGTGCCAGCAGCACTCGACAGGGGGCAAATGAGCAGTTCTTC	CASSTRQGANEQFF
TRBV5-1	.	TRBD2	TRBJ2-3	TGCGCCAGCAGCTTGAGTCTAGCGGGAGGGCCAAATACGCAGTATTTT	CASSLSLAGGPNTQYF
TRBV30	.	.	TRBJ1-4	TGTGCCTGGTCGGTGGGCTTGGGTGAAAAACTGTTTTTT	CAWSVGLGEKLFF
TRBV6-5	.	TRBD1	TRBJ1-4	TGTGCCAGCAGTTACTCCGGGACAGGGCATGAAAAACTGTTTTTT	CASSYSGTGHEKLFF
TRBV7-6	.	TRBD2	TRBJ2-7	TGTGCCAGCAGCTTAGACGGGGGTGGACTAGCGGAGTACGAGCAGTACTTC	CASSLDGGGLAEYEQYF
TRBV2	.	TRBD2	TRBJ2-1	TGTGCCTCCCGAGGGACTATATACAATGAGCAGTTCTTC	CASRGTIYNEQFF
TRBV6-5	.	TRBD2	TRBJ2-3	TGTGCCAGCAGTTATCAAGCGGGAGGGTCAGATACGCAGTATTTT	CASSYQAGGSDTQYF
TRBV3-1/TRBV3-2	once	TRBD2	TRBJ2-3	TGTGCCAGCAGCCAACTCTCGGGACTAGCGGCGCCGGGGACAGATACGCAGTATTTT	CASSQLSGLAAPGTDTQYF
TRBV11-2	.	TRBD1	TRBJ1-3	TGTGCCAGCAGCCAGGACAGGGAGGGAAACACCATATATTTT	CASSQDREGNTIYF
TRBV6-5	few	TRBD1	TRBJ2-7	TGTGCCAGCAGTTACGGGAGACAGGGTGCCTACGAGCAGTACTTC	CASSYGRQGAYEQYF
TRBV5-1	.	TRBD1	TRBJ2-5	TGCGCCAGCAGTTGGGACAGGGGCGCGGAGACCCAGTACTTC	CASSWDRGAETQYF
TRBV30	.	.	TRBJ1-2	TGTGCCTATGGGACAACCTATGGCTACACCTTC	CAYGTTYGYTF
TRBV27	.	.	TRBJ2-1	TGTGCCAGCAGTTCCACCAGCAATGAGCAGTTCTTC	CASSSTSNEQFF
TRBV19	.	.	TRBJ1-5	TGTGCCAGTAGGGAGGTCGGGGGGGACAATCAGCCCCAGCATTTT	CASREVGGDNQPQHF
TRBV19	.	TRBD1	TRBJ1-6	TGTGCCAGTAAAACCGGACAGGGAGATAATTCACCCCTCCACTTT	CASKTGQGDNSPLHF
TRBV10-3	.	TRBD1	TRBJ2-5	TGTGCCATGGGGACAGGGGGCGGGGAGACCCAGTACTTC	CAMGTGGGETQYF